This is a list of T cell receptor beta chains from one sample in a study of T cell responses to AZD1222 COVID-19 vaccine. The protocol was immunoSEQ multiplex PCR, while the TCRdb copy is restricted to in-frame clones and leaves out a portion. The sample includes roughly 100,000 clones, approximately 90% of them seen just once. Sequencing was performed on peripheral blood, taken on day 0 of AZD1222 vaccination. Receptor source: an adult in good health. The CDR3 runs from the conserved cysteine through the conserved F or W. The order of the fields is V gene, D gene, J gene, clone size, CDR3 DNA, CDR3 protein. The D gene is left open where the match is weak. Some rows mark clone size as missing; the rest say once, few, many or name a class of expanded clone.

v_gene: TRBV20-1; d_gene: .; j_gene: TRBJ2-7; abundance: .; CDR3nt: TGCAGTGCTAGATTAGTTGACGAGCAGTACTTC; CDR3aa: CSARLVDEQYF
v_gene: TRBV5-6; d_gene: .; j_gene: TRBJ2-2; abundance: .; CDR3nt: TGTGCCAGCAAGACGGCGAACACCGGGGAGCTGTTTTTT; CDR3aa: CASKTANTGELFF
v_gene: TRBV5-1; d_gene: TRBD1; j_gene: TRBJ1-4; abundance: .; CDR3nt: TGCGCCATCGGGGACAGGCCTAATGAAAAACTGTTTTTT; CDR3aa: CAIGDRPNEKLFF
v_gene: TRBV29-1; d_gene: TRBD1; j_gene: TRBJ2-3; abundance: .; CDR3nt: TGCAGCGCTGTCCCGGGACAGGGAAGCACAGATACGCAGTATTTT; CDR3aa: CSAVPGQGSTDTQYF
v_gene: TRBV3-1/TRBV3-2; d_gene: .; j_gene: TRBJ1-2; abundance: .; CDR3nt: TGTGCCAGCAGCCGCCGGGACACCGCAGGCTACACCTTC; CDR3aa: CASSRRDTAGYTF
v_gene: TRBV28; d_gene: .; j_gene: TRBJ1-2; abundance: .; CDR3nt: TGTGCCAGCAGGGAGACTACTAACTATGGCTACACCTTC; CDR3aa: CASRETTNYGYTF
v_gene: TRBV27; d_gene: .; j_gene: TRBJ1-2; abundance: .; CDR3nt: TGTGCCAGCACCCCGGGAGGGGCGGCCTATGGCTACACCTTC; CDR3aa: CASTPGGAAYGYTF
v_gene: TRBV9; d_gene: TRBD1; j_gene: TRBJ1-6; abundance: .; CDR3nt: TGTGCCAGCAGCGTAGGGACAGGGGTAGGCTCACCCCTCCACTTT; CDR3aa: CASSVGTGVGSPLHF
v_gene: TRBV7-8; d_gene: .; j_gene: TRBJ1-3; abundance: .; CDR3nt: TGTGCCAGCAGCTCAGGGTTAGCAGGGGCTCAAGGAAACACCATATATTTT; CDR3aa: CASSSGLAGAQGNTIYF
v_gene: TRBV18; d_gene: TRBD1; j_gene: TRBJ2-1; abundance: .; CDR3nt: TGTGCCAGCTCACCACCAACAGGGGGCTTCGATGAGCAGTTCTTC; CDR3aa: CASSPPTGGFDEQFF
v_gene: TRBV4-3; d_gene: .; j_gene: TRBJ2-1; abundance: once; CDR3nt: TGCGCCAGCAGCCCCAGTGGTTCGGGGACCTACAATGAGCAGTTCTTC; CDR3aa: CASSPSGSGTYNEQFF
v_gene: TRBV6-6; d_gene: .; j_gene: TRBJ2-2; abundance: .; CDR3nt: TGTGCCAGCAATAAGTTCACCGGGGAGCTGTTTTTT; CDR3aa: CASNKFTGELFF
v_gene: TRBV6-2/TRBV6-3; d_gene: .; j_gene: TRBJ2-1; abundance: .; CDR3nt: TGTGCCAGCAGTTACATCCCCCCGCCCAGCCTCGCCACGACCGAGCAGTTCTTC; CDR3aa: CASSYIPPPSLATTEQFF
v_gene: TRBV7-3; d_gene: .; j_gene: TRBJ2-3; abundance: few; CDR3nt: TGTGCCAGCAGCTCCGGGGCGGGGGCCGGTGATACGCAGTATTTT; CDR3aa: CASSSGAGAGDTQYF
v_gene: TRBV19; d_gene: .; j_gene: TRBJ1-1; abundance: .; CDR3nt: TGTGCCAGTATCGGGGCAGGGTGGGCTTTCTTT; CDR3aa: CASIGAGWAFF
v_gene: TRBV12-3/TRBV12-4; d_gene: .; j_gene: TRBJ2-2; abundance: .; CDR3nt: TGTGCCAGCAGATCGAACACCGGGGAGCTGTTTTTT; CDR3aa: CASRSNTGELFF
v_gene: TRBV28; d_gene: .; j_gene: TRBJ1-1; abundance: .; CDR3nt: TGTGCCAGCACCGACGGGGGGGTGAGCACTGAAGCTTTCTTT; CDR3aa: CASTDGGVSTEAFF
v_gene: TRBV18; d_gene: .; j_gene: TRBJ2-5; abundance: .; CDR3nt: TGTGCCAGCTCACCTTCACAGATGGCGCAAGAGACCCAGTACTTC; CDR3aa: CASSPSQMAQETQYF